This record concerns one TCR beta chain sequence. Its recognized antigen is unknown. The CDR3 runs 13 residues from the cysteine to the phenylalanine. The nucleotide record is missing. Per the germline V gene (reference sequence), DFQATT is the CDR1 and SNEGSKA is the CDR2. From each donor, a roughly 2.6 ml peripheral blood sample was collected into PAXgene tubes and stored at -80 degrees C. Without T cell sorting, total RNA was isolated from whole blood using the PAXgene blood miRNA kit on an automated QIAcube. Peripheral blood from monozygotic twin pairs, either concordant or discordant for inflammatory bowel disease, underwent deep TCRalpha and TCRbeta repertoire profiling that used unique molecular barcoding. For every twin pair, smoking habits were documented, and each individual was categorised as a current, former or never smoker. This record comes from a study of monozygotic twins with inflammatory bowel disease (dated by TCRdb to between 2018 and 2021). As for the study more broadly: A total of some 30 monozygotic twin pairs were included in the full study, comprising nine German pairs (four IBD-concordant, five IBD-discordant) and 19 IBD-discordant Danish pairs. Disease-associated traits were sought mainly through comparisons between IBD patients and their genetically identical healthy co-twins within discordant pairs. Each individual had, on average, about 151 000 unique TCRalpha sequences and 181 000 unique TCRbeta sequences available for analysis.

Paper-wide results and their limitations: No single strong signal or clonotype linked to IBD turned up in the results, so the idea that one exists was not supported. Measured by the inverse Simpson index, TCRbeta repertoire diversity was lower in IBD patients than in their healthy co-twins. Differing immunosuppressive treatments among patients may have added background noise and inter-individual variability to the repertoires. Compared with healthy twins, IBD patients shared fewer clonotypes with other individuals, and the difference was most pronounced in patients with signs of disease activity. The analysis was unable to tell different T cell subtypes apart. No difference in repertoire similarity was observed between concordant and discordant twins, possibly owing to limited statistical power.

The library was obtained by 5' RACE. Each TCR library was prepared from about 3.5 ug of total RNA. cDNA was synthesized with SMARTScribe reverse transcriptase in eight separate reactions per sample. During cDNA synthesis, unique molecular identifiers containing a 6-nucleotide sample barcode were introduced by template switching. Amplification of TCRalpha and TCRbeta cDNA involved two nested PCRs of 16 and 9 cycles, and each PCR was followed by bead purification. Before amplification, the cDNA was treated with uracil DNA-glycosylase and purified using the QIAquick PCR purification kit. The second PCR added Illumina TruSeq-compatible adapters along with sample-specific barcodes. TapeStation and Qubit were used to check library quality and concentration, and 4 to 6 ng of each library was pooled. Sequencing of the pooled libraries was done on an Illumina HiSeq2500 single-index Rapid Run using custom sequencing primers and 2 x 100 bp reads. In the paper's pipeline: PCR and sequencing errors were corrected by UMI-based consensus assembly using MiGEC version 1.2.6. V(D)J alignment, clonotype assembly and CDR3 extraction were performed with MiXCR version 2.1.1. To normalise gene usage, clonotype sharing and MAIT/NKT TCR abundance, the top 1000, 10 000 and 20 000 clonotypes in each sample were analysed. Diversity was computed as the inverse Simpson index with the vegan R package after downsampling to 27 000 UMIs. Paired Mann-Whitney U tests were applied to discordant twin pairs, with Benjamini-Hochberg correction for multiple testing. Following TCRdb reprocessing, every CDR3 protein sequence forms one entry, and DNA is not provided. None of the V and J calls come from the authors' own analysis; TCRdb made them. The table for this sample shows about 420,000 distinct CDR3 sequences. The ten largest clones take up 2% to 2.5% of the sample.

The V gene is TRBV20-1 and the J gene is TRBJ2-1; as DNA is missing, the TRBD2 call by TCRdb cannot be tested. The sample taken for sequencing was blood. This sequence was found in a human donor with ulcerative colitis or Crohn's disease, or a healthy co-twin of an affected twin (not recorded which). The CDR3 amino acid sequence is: CSARRGSHNEQFF.